Following are 9 T cell receptor beta chains from one sample sequenced in a study of monozygotic twins with inflammatory bowel disease (dated 2019 in TCRdb). Library preparation employed 5' RACE. These reads were obtained on an Illumina HiSeq 2500. The reads were reprocessed in TCRdb, with one entry per CDR3 protein sequence and no accompanying DNA. The sample table includes approximately 400,000 distinct CDR3 sequences. The top ten clones comprise 2% to 3% of the sample. Sequencing used blood. The receptor set was obtained from a human donor with ulcerative colitis or Crohn's disease, or a healthy co-twin of an affected twin (not recorded which).

The rearrangement uses TRBV27 and TRBJ2-3. The CDR3 has 15 amino acids. Germline values: CDR1 MNHEY, CDR2 SMNVEV (reference sequence). CDR3 sequence: CASSLGATSTDTQYF.

The genes are TRBV4-3 and TRBJ2-6; lacking DNA, the TRBD2 call made by TCRdb goes unchecked. Germline lookup yields CDR1 LGHNA and CDR2 YSLEER. The CDR3 extends over 18 amino acids. CDR3 protein: CASSQDGRVPGGANVLTF.

The chain joins TRBV5-1 to TRBJ1-5. Germline values: CDR1 SGHRS, CDR2 YFSETQ. The CDR3 length is 15 residues. CDR3 protein: CASSPEPYSNQPQHF.

The J gene is TRBJ1-2, the V gene TRBV6-6. The CDR3 length is 14 residues. Germline V CDR1 and CDR2: MNHNY, SVGAGI (reference sequence). The CDR3 loop reads CASRQTATGNGYTF.

The chain has TRBV3-1 and TRBJ1-1; the D gene TCRdb calls, TRBD1, cannot be checked with no DNA. The CDR3 runs 15 residues. The germline gives CDR1 LGHDT, CDR2 YNNKEL (reference sequence). The CDR3 sequence is CASSLLQGARTEAFF.

CDR3 protein: CASSLRWRETQYF. The chain combines TRBV5-1 with TRBJ2-5. The CDR3 has 13 residues. The V gene's germline CDR1 is SGHRS and CDR2 YFSETQ.

The chain joins TRBV7-9 to TRBJ2-5; the D call from TCRdb, TRBD2, cannot be confirmed without DNA. The CDR3 loop spans 14 amino acids. In germline, CDR1 is SEHNR, CDR2 FQNEAQ (reference sequence). The CDR3 sequence is CASSLAAEGMDQYF.

The chain combines TRBV4-1 with TRBJ2-5; TCRdb proposes TRBD2, but this gene call is untestable without DNA. The CDR3 covers 15 residues. The germline CDR1 and CDR2 sequences are MGHRA and YSYEKL. The CDR3 loop reads CASSQETSMLETQYF.

V usage is TRBV11-2 and J usage is TRBJ1-1; without DNA, the TCRdb call of TRBD1 cannot be checked. Germline assignment: CDR1 SGHAT and CDR2 FQNNGV. The CDR3 length is 17 residues. The CDR3 spells CASSLGSGKFSNTEAFF.